Below are 18 T cell receptor beta chains sequenced from a single sample in a study of T cells in Graves' hyperthyroidism and ophthalmopathy. Template material for amplifying TCR beta CDR3 regions consisted of RNA transcripts. The HTBI primer set drove a first-round RT-PCR of the TCR CDR3. Via MiXCR, TCRdb re-called the multiplex PCR reads, giving one row per CDR3 protein. Of 470,000 or so distinct CDR3 sequences in the sample, less than 25% are singletons; the top ten hold 26%. The sequencing input was blood. The receptors shown here come from a man aged 18 to 29 with Graves' hyperthyroidism.

This clonotype was counted ten times or more. V is TRBV20-1 and J is TRBJ1-1; 7 bases are shared with TRBD1. The J segment lost 3 bases and the V segment lost 6 bases, leaving 1 base of the junction unmatched. The germline gives CDR1 DFQATT, CDR2 SNEGSKA (reference sequence). The CDR3 covers 11 residues. The CDR3 DNA reads as TGCAGTGCCGACAGGGACACTGAAGCTTTCTTT. This translates into CSADRDTEAFF.

This clonotype was detected ten times or more. This chain connects TRBV20-1 to TRBJ2-5, with TRBD2 identical over 10 bases. The trim removed 0 bases at V and 7 bases at J, leaving 11 bases unmatched. Germline loops: CDR1 DFQATT, CDR2 SNEGSKA (reference sequence). This CDR3 is built from 16 residues. The CDR3 nucleotides read TGCAGTGCTAGAGATCGCGAGCGGGGGGGCTTGGGGACCCAGTACTTC. Translation gives CSARDRERGGLGTQYF.

This clonotype was counted many times. The V call is TRBV2, the J call TRBJ2-7; 7 bases are a match to TRBD1. Germline V gene data show CDR1 as SNHLY and CDR2 as FYNNEI. The ends lost 3 bases at V and 0 bases at J; junction bases unmatched: 5. This CDR3 spans 15 amino acids. CDR3 nucleotide sequence: TGTGCCAGCAGTGAGGTCAGGGGGAGCTCCTACGAGCAGTACTTC. This translates into CASSEVRGSSYEQYF.

Comments on this clonotype: A read error may produce the germline difference seen at one junction end. The gene calls are TRBV12-3 or TRBV12-4 and TRBJ2-4, with D tentatively TRBD1 or TRBD2 (5 bases each). The CDR3 has 17 residues. The CDR3 sequence is CASSLGPGRRAKNIKYF. The CDR3 DNA reads TGTGCCAGCAGTTTAGGTCCGGGACGCCGAGCCAAAAACATTAAGTACTTC.

This clonotype was seen repeatedly, ten times or more. V usage is TRBV12-3 or TRBV12-4 and J usage is TRBJ1-2; 7 positions agree with TRBD1. The CDR3 has 17 residues. V lost 5 bases and J lost 3; bases outside the gene matches: 15. DNA of the CDR3: TGTGCCAGCAGTCCGGGGGACAGAAAAGAATCCCACTATGGCTACACCTTC. It is translated as CASSPGDRKESHYGYTF.

The sample holds many counts of this clonotype. V is TRBV20-1 and J is TRBJ2-7; TRBD2 matches at 15 bases. The CDR3 extends over 17 amino acids. CDR1 and CDR2 from the germline V gene are DFQATT and SNEGSKA (reference sequence). V trimming: 3 bases; J trimming: 0 bases; junction bases outside the gene matches: 6. The CDR3 reads CSARDGLAGGSSYEQYF. The CDR3 DNA reads TGCAGTGCTAGGGACGGACTAGCGGGGGGGAGCTCCTACGAGCAGTACTTC.

This CDR3 reads CSAQRGGFGNQPQHF. The CDR3, as DNA: TGCAGTGCCCAAAGAGGTGGTTTTGGCAATCAGCCCCAGCATTTT. The chain uses TRBV20-1 and TRBJ1-5, with unresolved D. Germline loops: CDR1 DFQATT, CDR2 SNEGSKA (reference sequence). V was shortened by 6 bases and J by 2 bases, with 17 bases between the two germline ends. This CDR3 contains 15 residues.

This clonotype turned up a few times. The rearrangement uses TRBV12-3 or TRBV12-4 and TRBJ2-5, with D maybe TRBD1 (6 bases). Between the trimmed V and J ends, which lost 3 bases and 5 bases, there was a span of 16 bases. The CDR3 loop spans 15 amino acids. DNA of the CDR3: TGTGCCAGCAGTTTCTTTTCAGGGGTCGGGGAGACCCAGTACTTC. Translated: CASSFFSGVGETQYF.

This clonotype has at least ten counts. The chain carries TRBV7-2 and TRBJ2-5, with D maybe TRBD2 (6 bases). The CDR3 runs to 13 residues. In germline, CDR1 is SGHTA, CDR2 FQGNSA. Trimming removed 5 bases at V and 5 bases at J, with 12 bases between. Here the CDR3 DNA reads TGTGCCAGCAGCGTTGCGGGAAGTGAGACCCAGTACTTC. Its translation: CASSVAGSETQYF.

This clonotype was observed at least ten times. The V gene is TRBV9, the J gene TRBJ2-7, with 9 nucleotides matching TRBD2. V trimming: 4 bases; J trimming: 6 bases; junction bases outside the gene matches: 14. The germline gives CDR1 SGDLS, CDR2 YYNGEE. The CDR3 spans 16 residues. CDR3 amino acids: CASSPHPSGAGGEQYF. DNA for the CDR3: TGTGCCAGCAGCCCTCACCCTAGCGGGGCTGGGGGCGAGCAGTACTTC.

This clonotype was recorded at least ten times. The chain carries TRBV7-2 and TRBJ2-7; perhaps D is TRBD1 or TRBD2 (5 bases each). The V gene's germline CDR1 is SGHTA and CDR2 FQGNSA. The CDR3 spans 13 residues. The ends were cut back, 5 bases at V and 4 bases at J, with 12 bases in the middle. CDR3 residues: CASSRGRQYEQYF. In DNA form, the CDR3 reads TGTGCCAGCAGCCGGGGACGGCAGTACGAGCAGTACTTC.

Concerning this clonotype: This may arise from a read error, as a much more abundant clone is one base away. The V gene is TRBV5-1, the J gene TRBJ2-5, with TRBD2 as a possible D gene (5 bases). Germline CDR1 and CDR2: SGHRS and YFSETQ. There are 14 residues in the CDR3. The CDR3 region is CASSLEGSQGTQYF. In nucleotides, the CDR3 is TGCGCCAGCAGCTTGGAAGGGAGCCAAGGGACCCAGTACTTC.

This clonotype was seen repeatedly, ten times or more. The rearrangement joins TRBV6-5 to TRBJ1-1; weak D call: TRBD1 (6 bases). Germline CDR1 reads MNHEY; CDR2 reads SVGAGI. The V and J ends lost 3 bases and 4 bases respectively, with 12 bases between them. The CDR3 extends over 14 amino acids. DNA for the CDR3: TGTGCCAGCAGTTATTACGGACAGAGCACTGAAGCTTTCTTT. Translation gives CASSYYGQSTEAFF.

This clonotype was observed at least ten times. The chain is built from TRBV20-1 and TRBJ2-5; TRBD1 is a possible D gene (6 bases). This CDR3 is 15 amino acids long. V was trimmed by 4 bases and J by 0 bases, leaving 15 bases between them. Germline values: CDR1 DFQATT, CDR2 SNEGSKA (reference sequence). The CDR3: CSATDRRTYQETQYF. The CDR3 coding sequence is TGCAGTGCTACCGACAGGAGGACATACCAAGAGACCCAGTACTTC.

This clonotype was observed many times. J is TRBJ1-1 and V is TRBV27; D not certain. V was pared by 7 bases and J by 5 bases, with 17 bases between. CDR3 length: 14 residues. Germline CDR1 MNHEY, CDR2 SMNVEV (reference sequence). The CDR3 region has the DNA TGTGCCAGCACCCCCTTAGCAGATTCGACTGAAGCTTTCTTT. It encodes CASTPLADSTEAFF.

There are many counts of this clonotype. The chain uses TRBV12-3 or TRBV12-4 and TRBJ1-2, with D hard to call. The germline V and J ends were trimmed by 2 bases and 4 bases, with 8 bases remaining between them. The CDR3 totals 13 residues. CDR3 DNA: TGTGCCAGCAGTTTAATAGCGAGCTATGGCTACACCTTC. Residues: CASSLIASYGYTF.

This clonotype was counted at least ten times. The CDR3 protein is CASSSPGANTEAFF. The CDR3 nucleotides read TGTGCCAGCAGTTCCCCCGGGGCCAACACTGAAGCTTTCTTT. The chain has TRBV28 and TRBJ1-1, with a possible D match to TRBD1 (5 bases). The CDR3 is made up of 14 amino acids. Germline lookup yields CDR1 MDHEN and CDR2 SYDVKM. The V end lost 4 bases, the J end lost 2 bases, and 11 bases lay between the germline ends.

The V call is TRBV10-3, the J call TRBJ1-1; a weak D match, TRBD1 (5 bases). Germline values: CDR1 ENHRY, CDR2 SYGVKD. V lost 10 bases and J 7 bases, leaving 16 bases between the germline ends. This CDR3 spans 12 amino acids. CDR3 coding DNA: TGTGCCAGCAGGGTTGGAGGGGATGAAGCTTTCTTT. It codes for CASRVGGDEAFF.